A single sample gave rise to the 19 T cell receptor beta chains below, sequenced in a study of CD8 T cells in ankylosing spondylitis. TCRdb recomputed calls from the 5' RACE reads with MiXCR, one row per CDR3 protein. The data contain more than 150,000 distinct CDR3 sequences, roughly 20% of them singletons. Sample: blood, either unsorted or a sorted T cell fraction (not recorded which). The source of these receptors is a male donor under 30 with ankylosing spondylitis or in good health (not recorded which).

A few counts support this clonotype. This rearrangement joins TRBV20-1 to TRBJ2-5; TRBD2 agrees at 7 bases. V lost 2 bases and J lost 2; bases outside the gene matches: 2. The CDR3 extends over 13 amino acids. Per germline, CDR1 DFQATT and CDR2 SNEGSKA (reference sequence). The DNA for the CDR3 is TGCAGTGCTAGACGAGCGGGGCAAGAGACCCAGTACTTC. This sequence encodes CSARRAGQETQYF.

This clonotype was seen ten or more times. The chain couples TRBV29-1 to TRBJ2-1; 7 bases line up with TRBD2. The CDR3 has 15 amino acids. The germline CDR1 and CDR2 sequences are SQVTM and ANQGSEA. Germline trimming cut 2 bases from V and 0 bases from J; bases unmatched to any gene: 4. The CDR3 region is CSVEWDYRSYNEQFF. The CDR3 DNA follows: TGCAGCGTTGAATGGGACTACCGCTCCTACAATGAGCAGTTCTTC.

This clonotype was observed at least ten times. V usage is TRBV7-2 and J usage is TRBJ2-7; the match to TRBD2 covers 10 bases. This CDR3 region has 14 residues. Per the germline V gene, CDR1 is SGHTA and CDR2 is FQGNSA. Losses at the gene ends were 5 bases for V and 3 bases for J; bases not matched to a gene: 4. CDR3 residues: CASSPTSGVYEQYF. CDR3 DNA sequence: TGTGCCAGCAGCCCAACTAGCGGGGTCTACGAGCAGTACTTC.

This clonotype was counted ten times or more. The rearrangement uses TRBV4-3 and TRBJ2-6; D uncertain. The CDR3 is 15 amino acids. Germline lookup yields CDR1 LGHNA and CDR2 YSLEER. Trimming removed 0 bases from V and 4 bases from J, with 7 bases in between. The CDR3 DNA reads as TGCGCCAGCAGCCAAGATGGTACCGGGGCCAACGTCCTGACTTTC. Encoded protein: CASSQDGTGANVLTF.

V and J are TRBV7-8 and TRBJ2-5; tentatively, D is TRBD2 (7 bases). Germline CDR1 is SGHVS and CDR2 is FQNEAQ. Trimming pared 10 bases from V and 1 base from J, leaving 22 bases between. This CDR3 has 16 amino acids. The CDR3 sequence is CATVPGGLGPQETQYF. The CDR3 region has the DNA TGTGCCACCGTGCCCGGGGGGCTAGGTCCCCAAGAGACCCAGTACTTC.

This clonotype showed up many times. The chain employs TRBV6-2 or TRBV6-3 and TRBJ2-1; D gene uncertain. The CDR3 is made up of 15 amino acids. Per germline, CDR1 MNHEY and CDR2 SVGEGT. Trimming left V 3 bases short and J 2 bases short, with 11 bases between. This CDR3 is CASSYGEFTYNEQFF. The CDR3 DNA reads TGTGCCAGCAGTTATGGGGAATTTACCTACAATGAGCAGTTCTTC.

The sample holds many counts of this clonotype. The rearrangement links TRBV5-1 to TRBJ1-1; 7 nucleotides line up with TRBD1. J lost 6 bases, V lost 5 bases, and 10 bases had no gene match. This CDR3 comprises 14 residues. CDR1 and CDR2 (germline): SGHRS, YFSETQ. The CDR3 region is CASSSTGRTAEAFF. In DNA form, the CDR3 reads TGCGCCAGCAGTTCGACAGGGCGAACGGCTGAAGCTTTCTTT.

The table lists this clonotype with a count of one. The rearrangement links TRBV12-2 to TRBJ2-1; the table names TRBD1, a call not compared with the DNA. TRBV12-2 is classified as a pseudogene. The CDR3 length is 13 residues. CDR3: CASRLAPGQKQFF. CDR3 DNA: TGTGCAAGTCGCTTAGCTCCTGGACAGAAGCAGTTCTTC.

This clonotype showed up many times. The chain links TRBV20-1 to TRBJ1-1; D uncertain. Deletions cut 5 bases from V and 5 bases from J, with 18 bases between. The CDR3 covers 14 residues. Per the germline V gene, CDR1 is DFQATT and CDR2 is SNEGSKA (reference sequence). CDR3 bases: TGCAGTGCTCCACGAGACAATGTAGGGACTGAAGCTTTCTTT. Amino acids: CSAPRDNVGTEAFF.

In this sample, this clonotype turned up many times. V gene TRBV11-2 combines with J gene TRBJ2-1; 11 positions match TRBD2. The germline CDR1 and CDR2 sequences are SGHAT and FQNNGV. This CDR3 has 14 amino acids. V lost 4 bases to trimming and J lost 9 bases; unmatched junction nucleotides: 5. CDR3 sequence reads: CASSSTLAGVEQFF. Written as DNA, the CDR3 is TGTGCCAGCAGCTCAACACTAGCGGGAGTTGAGCAGTTCTTC.

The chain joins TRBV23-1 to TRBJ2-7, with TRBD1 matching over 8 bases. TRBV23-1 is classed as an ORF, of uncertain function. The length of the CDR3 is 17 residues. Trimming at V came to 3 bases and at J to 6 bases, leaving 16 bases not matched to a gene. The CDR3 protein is CASSHPPTGALSGEQYV. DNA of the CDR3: TGCGCCAGCAGTCATCCCCCGACAGGGGCTCTTTCAGGCGAGCAGTACGTC.

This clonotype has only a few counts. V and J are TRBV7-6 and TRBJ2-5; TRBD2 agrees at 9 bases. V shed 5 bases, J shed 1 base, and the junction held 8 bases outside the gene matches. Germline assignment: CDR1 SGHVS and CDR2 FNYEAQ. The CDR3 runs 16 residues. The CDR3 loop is CASSRLAVVFQETQYF. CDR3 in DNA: TGTGCCAGCAGCCGACTAGCGGTAGTGTTCCAAGAGACCCAGTACTTC.

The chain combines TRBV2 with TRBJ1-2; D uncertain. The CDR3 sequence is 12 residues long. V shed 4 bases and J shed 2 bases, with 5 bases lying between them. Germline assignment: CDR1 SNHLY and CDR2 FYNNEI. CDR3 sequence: CASSAENYGYTF. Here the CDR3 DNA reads TGTGCCAGCAGTGCCGAGAACTATGGCTACACCTTC.

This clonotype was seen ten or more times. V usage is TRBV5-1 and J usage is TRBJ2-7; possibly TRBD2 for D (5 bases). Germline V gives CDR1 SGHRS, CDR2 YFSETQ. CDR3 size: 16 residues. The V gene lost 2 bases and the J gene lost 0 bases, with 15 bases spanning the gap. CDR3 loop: CASSFCKRRASYEQYV. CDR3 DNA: TGCGCCAGCAGCTTCTGTAAGCGGAGAGCCTCCTACGAGCAGTACGTC.

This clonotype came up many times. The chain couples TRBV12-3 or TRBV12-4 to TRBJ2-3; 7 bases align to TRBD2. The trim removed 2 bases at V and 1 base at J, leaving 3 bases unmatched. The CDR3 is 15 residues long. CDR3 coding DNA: TGTGCCAGCAGTTTAAGCGGGATCGGCACAGATACGCAGTATTTT. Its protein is CASSLSGIGTDTQYF.

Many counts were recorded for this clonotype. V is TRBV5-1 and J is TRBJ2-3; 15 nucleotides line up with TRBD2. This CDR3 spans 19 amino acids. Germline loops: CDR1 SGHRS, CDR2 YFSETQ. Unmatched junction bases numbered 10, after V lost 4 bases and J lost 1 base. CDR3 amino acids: CASSPRTSGRAGGTDTQYF. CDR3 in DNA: TGCGCCAGCAGCCCGCGGACTAGCGGGAGGGCCGGGGGCACAGATACGCAGTATTTT.

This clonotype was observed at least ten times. CDR3 sequence: CASSEQGADEQFF. CDR3 bases: TGTGCCAGCAGCGAACAGGGTGCCGATGAGCAGTTCTTC. The J gene is TRBJ2-1, the V gene TRBV7-2, with D possibly TRBD1 on 6 matching bases. The CDR3 contains 13 residues. Per the germline V gene, CDR1 is SGHTA and CDR2 is FQGNSA. Trimming cost V 5 bases and J 8 bases, with 13 bases left between them. The variable domain in full, completed from reference TRBV7-2 and TRBJ2-1, reads GAGVSQSPSNKVTEKGKDVELRCDPISGHTALYWYRQSLGQGLEFLIYFQGNSAPDKSGLPSDRFSAERTGGSVSTLTIQRTQQEDSAVYLCASSEQGADEQFFGPGTRLTVL.

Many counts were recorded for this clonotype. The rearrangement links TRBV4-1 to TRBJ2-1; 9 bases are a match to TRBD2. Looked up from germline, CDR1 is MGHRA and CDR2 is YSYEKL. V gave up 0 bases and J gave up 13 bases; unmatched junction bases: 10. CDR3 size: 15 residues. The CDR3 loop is CASSQEGGTSMTQFF. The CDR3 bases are TGCGCCAGCAGCCAAGAGGGCGGGACTAGCATGACCCAGTTCTTC.

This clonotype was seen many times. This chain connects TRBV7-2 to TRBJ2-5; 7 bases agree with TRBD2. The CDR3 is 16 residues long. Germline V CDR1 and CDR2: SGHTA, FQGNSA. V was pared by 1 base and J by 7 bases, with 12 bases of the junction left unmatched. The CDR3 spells CASSLDQVRGRVTQYF. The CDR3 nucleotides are TGTGCCAGCAGCTTAGATCAGGTGCGCGGGAGAGTGACCCAGTACTTC.